The 24 T cell receptor beta chains below all came from one sample that was sequenced in a study of CD8 T cells in ankylosing spondylitis. Whole-study results and caveats: Blood of patients with ankylosing spondylitis appeared to be characterized by a TCR beta motif of several highly homologous variants.

From the 5' RACE reads, TCRdb called clonotypes with MiXCR, one entry per CDR3 protein. The data contain approximately 400,000 distinct CDR3 sequences, approximately 17% of them singletons. No antigen has been assigned to these receptors. Sample: blood, either unsorted or a sorted T cell fraction (not recorded which). The receptors shown here come from a male donor with ankylosing spondylitis.

The rearrangement uses TRBV29-1 and TRBJ2-3, with 7 bases fitting TRBD2. This CDR3 is built from 16 residues. Unmatched junction bases numbered 13, after V lost 5 bases and J lost 2 bases. In germline, CDR1 is SQVTM, CDR2 ANQGSEA. CDR3 nucleotide sequence: TGCAGCGTTCACGTTAGACTAGCTCTTAACACAGATACGCAGTATTTT. The encoded protein is CSVHVRLALNTDTQYF.

The chain joins TRBV7-2 to TRBJ2-7; 10 nucleotides agree with TRBD2. Trimming at V came to 5 bases and at J to 2 bases, leaving 9 bases not matched to a gene. The germline V gene has CDR1 SGHTA and CDR2 FQGNSA. The CDR3 covers 16 residues. CDR3 residues: CASSPQAGGTTYEQYF. CDR3 in DNA: TGTGCCAGCAGCCCGCAAGCGGGAGGGACCACCTACGAGCAGTACTTC.

This clonotype was observed a few times. The chain has TRBV6-1 and TRBJ2-5; D perhaps matches TRBD1 (7 bases). The CDR3 totals 12 residues. CDR1 and CDR2 (germline): MNHNS, SASEGT. V lost 0 bases to trimming and J lost 13 bases, with 12 bases between them. CDR3 in DNA: TGTGCCAGCAGTGAAGCGCGGAGGGGGCCGTACTTC. This sequence encodes CASSEARRGPYF.

V usage is TRBV12-3 or TRBV12-4 and J usage is TRBJ2-2; D perhaps matches TRBD2 (6 bases). The CDR3 spans 15 residues. Trimming left V 3 bases short and J 5 bases short, with 13 bases between. DNA of the CDR3: TGTGCCAGCAGTTTGGGGGGAGTTAGGACCGGGGAGCTGTTTTTT. It encodes CASSLGGVRTGELFF.

The chain is built from TRBV12-3 or TRBV12-4 and TRBJ1-5; maybe TRBD1 (5 bases). The CDR3 is made up of 16 amino acids. V dropped 3 bases and J dropped 0 bases, with 12 bases sitting between them. The CDR3 DNA reads TGTGCCAGCAGTTTGGGACGGTCTTATAGCAATCAGCCCCAGCATTTT. This translates into CASSLGRSYSNQPQHF.

This clonotype appeared a few times. The J gene is TRBJ2-3, the V gene TRBV7-7; D tentatively reads TRBD1 or TRBD2 (5 bases each). This CDR3 contains 16 residues. CDR1 and CDR2 from the germline V gene are SSHAT and FNYEAQ (reference sequence). Trimming cost V 5 bases and J 11 bases, with 26 bases left between them. The CDR3 bases are TGTGCCAGCAGCCCACGACCCGGGACCGTACCGGGGAGGCAGTATTTT. This sequence encodes CASSPRPGTVPGRQYF.

The chain has TRBV7-2 and TRBJ2-7; D perhaps matches TRBD1 (6 bases). The CDR3 contains 14 residues. Germline CDR1 reads SGHTA; CDR2 reads FQGNSA. V was clipped by 5 bases and J by 0 bases, with 11 bases between them. CDR3 DNA: TGTGCCAGCAGCCCTAGGGGGAGCTCCTACGAGCAGTACTTC. It is translated as CASSPRGSSYEQYF.

The chain combines TRBV20-1 with TRBJ1-2; D not certain. Germline CDR1 reads DFQATT; CDR2 reads SNEGSKA (reference sequence). The CDR3 is 13 amino acids. Between the trimmed V and J ends, which lost 3 bases and 4 bases, there was a span of 12 bases. The CDR3 DNA is TGCAGTGCTAGTGTGGAGGGCCTCTATGGCTACACCTTC. Translation: CSASVEGLYGYTF.

In its sample, this clonotype was seen a few times. The chain carries TRBV4-1 and TRBJ2-7; D unresolved. From germline, CDR1 is MGHRA and CDR2 YSYEKL. The CDR3 has 15 residues. Trimming cost V 1 base and J 5 bases, with 15 bases left between them. The CDR3 nucleotides read TGCGCCAGCAGCCAAGGTCGCTGGGGTGAGGACGAGCAGTACTTC. Protein sequence: CASSQGRWGEDEQYF.

The chain is built from TRBV12-3 or TRBV12-4 and TRBJ2-1; D ambiguous. Trimming took off 6 bases at V and 0 bases at J, with 18 bases between the two ends. The CDR3 has 17 residues. The CDR3 sequence is CASRTSPATGSYNEQFF. In DNA form, the CDR3 reads TGTGCCAGCAGGACCTCCCCTGCAACGGGCTCCTACAATGAGCAGTTCTTC.

This clonotype was counted a few times. The J gene is TRBJ1-1, the V gene TRBV4-3; D ambiguous. V was pared by 0 bases and J by 3 bases, with 11 bases between. CDR1 is LGHNA and CDR2 is YSLEER in the germline V gene. The CDR3 covers 15 residues. The CDR3 DNA reads as TGCGCCAGCAGCCAAGAGTCCACACAACACACTGAAGCTTTCTTT. Translated: CASSQESTQHTEAFF.

This clonotype was counted between two and nine times. The chain is built from TRBV7-2 and TRBJ2-3, with D uncertain. Germline values: CDR1 SGHTA, CDR2 FQGNSA. The CDR3 consists of 13 residues. V was cut by 3 bases and J by 7 bases, with 11 bases left in between. CDR3 amino acids: CASSLHSIYTQYF. CDR3 nucleotides: TGTGCCAGCAGCTTGCACTCCATCTATACGCAGTATTTT.

This clonotype was seen a few times. The rearrangement uses TRBV6-5 and TRBJ1-6, with D possibly being TRBD1 (5 bases). CDR1 and CDR2 (germline): MNHEY, SVGAGI. The CDR3 totals 15 residues. Trimming left V 1 base short and J 11 bases short, with 15 bases between. The DNA of the CDR3 is TGTGCCAGCAGTTACTTGGGGCCGCTCGAAACACCCCTCCACTTT. As protein: CASSYLGPLETPLHF.

This clonotype has more than one count but fewer than ten. The chain employs TRBV5-6 and TRBJ1-5, with unresolved D. V was cut by 1 base and J by 0 bases, with 17 bases left in between. CDR1 is SGHDT and CDR2 is YYEEEE in the germline V gene. The CDR3 is 18 residues long. The CDR3 region is CASSLFRDPGYSNQPQHF. The CDR3 nucleotides are TGTGCCAGCAGCTTGTTCAGAGACCCAGGATATAGCAATCAGCCCCAGCATTTT.

This clonotype came up a few times. The gene calls are TRBV11-2 and TRBJ2-7; D call uncertain. Trimming removed 1 base from V and 3 bases from J, with 10 bases in between. The germline gives CDR1 SGHAT, CDR2 FQNNGV. This CDR3 is built from 14 residues. CDR3: CASSLGRTGYEQYF. The CDR3 region has the DNA TGTGCCAGCAGCTTAGGAAGGACGGGCTACGAGCAGTACTTC.

This clonotype was observed a few times. V usage is TRBV5-1 and J usage is TRBJ2-3, with 7 bases identical to TRBD1. This CDR3 spans 13 amino acids. Per the germline V gene, CDR1 is SGHRS and CDR2 is YFSETQ. The V segment lost 1 base and the J segment 5 bases; nucleotides outside the gene matches: 1. CDR3 in amino acids: CASSLNRGDTQYF. The CDR3 region has the DNA TGCGCCAGCAGCTTGAACAGGGGAGATACGCAGTATTTT.

This chain links TRBV3-1 with TRBJ2-3; unclear D gene. The V gene's germline CDR1 is LGHDT and CDR2 YNNKEL (reference sequence). The V gene lost 0 bases and the J gene lost 3 bases, with 7 bases spanning the gap. The CDR3 covers 14 residues. The CDR3 DNA is TGTGCCAGCAGCCAAGATATGAGAACAGATACGCAGTATTTT. As protein: CASSQDMRTDTQYF.

The chain combines TRBV18 with TRBJ2-3; D might be TRBD1 or TRBD2, each matching 5 bases. The V and J ends lost 3 bases and 0 bases respectively, with 13 bases between them. Germline V gives CDR1 KGHSH, CDR2 LQKENI. This CDR3 is built from 16 residues. CDR3 sequence reads: CASSPLGAGSTDTQYF. The DNA of the CDR3 is TGTGCCAGCTCACCGCTCGGGGCAGGGAGCACAGATACGCAGTATTTT. Filled out from reference TRBV18 and TRBJ2-3, the complete variable domain reads NAGVMQNPRHLVRRRGQEARLRCSPMKGHSHVYWYRQLPEEGLKFMVYLQKENIIDESGMPKERFSAEFPKEGPSILRIQQVVRGDSAAYFCASSPLGAGSTDTQYFGPGTRLTVL.

This clonotype has ten or more counts. This chain connects TRBV10-3 to TRBJ1-2; tentatively, D is TRBD1 (5 bases). CDR3 length equals 13 residues. Germline values: CDR1 ENHRY, CDR2 SYGVKD. The V gene lost 4 bases and the J gene lost 6 bases, with 12 bases spanning the gap. The CDR3 is CAISARAGNGYTF. The CDR3 DNA follows: TGTGCCATCAGTGCCAGGGCCGGGAATGGCTACACCTTC.

The chain carries TRBV29-1 and TRBJ1-1; D perhaps matches TRBD1 (5 bases). CDR3 length: 11 residues. V was cut by 8 bases and J by 11 bases, with 18 bases left in between. The germline gives CDR1 SQVTM, CDR2 ANQGSEA. CDR3 loop: CSYTVGGEAFF. CDR3 nucleotides: TGCAGCTATACAGTGGGGGGTGAGGCTTTCTTT.

This clonotype was detected only a few times. The chain couples TRBV20-1 to TRBJ2-2; D call uncertain. Trimming left V 2 bases short and J 0 bases short, with 7 bases between. Germline V gene lookup returns CDR1 DFQATT and CDR2 SNEGSKA (reference sequence). This CDR3 has 14 residues. The CDR3 bases are TGCAGTGCTAGACTACACGCGAACACCGGGGAGCTGTTTTTT. Encoded protein: CSARLHANTGELFF.

This clonotype was seen a few times. The V gene is TRBV28, the J gene TRBJ2-1; D gene uncertain. Trimming cost V 4 bases and J 7 bases, with 20 bases left between them. The CDR3 consists of 16 residues. Germline V gene lookup returns CDR1 MDHEN and CDR2 SYDVKM. CDR3 sequence (DNA): TGTGCCAGCAGTTCCCCAGGCAGGTCTCTCGGGAATGAGCAGTTCTTC. Residues: CASSSPGRSLGNEQFF.

This clonotype occurred a few times. The rearrangement uses TRBV7-9 and TRBJ2-5; maybe TRBD2 (6 bases). V lost 2 bases and J 3 bases, leaving 10 bases between the germline ends. CDR3 length: 14 amino acids. Germline V gene data show CDR1 as SEHNR and CDR2 as FQNEAQ (reference sequence). The CDR3 nucleotides read TGTGCCAGCAGCTTAAGGGACTTGGAAGAGACCCAGTACTTC. Protein: CASSLRDLEETQYF.

This clonotype has only a few counts. The chain combines TRBV7-2 with TRBJ1-1; 8 bases fit TRBD1. The CDR3 runs to 13 residues. Germline V gene sequence: CDR1 SGHTA, CDR2 FQGNSA. The V and J ends lost 1 base and 8 bases, in that order; junction bases with no gene match: 3. CDR3: CASSLERTGEAFF. In DNA, the CDR3 is TGTGCCAGCAGCTTAGAAAGGACAGGGGAAGCTTTCTTT.